These 7 T cell receptor beta chains share one sample of origin, sequenced in a study of graft-versus-host responses after intestinal transplantation. Lamina propria and intraepithelial lymphocytes were released by processing graft tissue. Produced via immunoSEQ multiplex PCR; TCRdb's table is partial and in-frame only. Of over 60,000 clones detected, under 90% appear once; the ten largest clones hold around 1.8%. Sequenced here: ileum tissue, sampled 350 to 400 days after transplant. The receptors originated from a human patient who received an intestinal transplant, so some T cells may come from the graft donor.

The J gene is TRBJ2-5, the V gene TRBV2; 11 bases agree with TRBD1. V shed 8 bases and J 2 bases; nucleotides not matched to a gene: 4. Germline CDR1 is SNHLY and CDR2 is FYNNEI. CDR3 length: 14 residues. The CDR3 spells CASGRDRGQETQYF. The CDR3 DNA is TGTGCCAGCGGCCGGGACAGGGGGCAAGAGACCCAGTACTTC.

The chain joins TRBV7-9 to TRBJ2-2, with TRBD1 as a possible D gene (5 bases). The germline CDR1 and CDR2 sequences are SEHNR and FQNEAQ (reference sequence). This CDR3 has 12 amino acids. V was shortened by 6 bases and J by 7 bases, with 9 bases between the two germline ends. CDR3 loop: CASSGASGELFF. In DNA form, the CDR3 reads TGTGCCAGCAGTGGGGCAAGCGGGGAGCTGTTTTTT.

V and J are TRBV21-1 and TRBJ2-2; the table gives TRBD1 as D, unverified against the DNA. TRBV21-1 is termed a pseudogene. The CDR3 totals 13 residues. CDR3 sequence reads: CASSRANTGELFF. CDR3 nucleotide sequence: TGTGCCAGCAGCAGGGCTAACACCGGGGAGCTGTTTTTT.

The V and J genes are TRBV7-9 and TRBJ1-3, with 9 nucleotides matching TRBD1. V trimming: 4 bases; J trimming: 1 base; junction bases outside the gene matches: 5. Germline CDR1 reads SEHNR; CDR2 reads FQNEAQ (reference sequence). The CDR3 spans 16 residues. This CDR3 reads CASSSDRGPSGNTIYF. As DNA, the CDR3 is TGTGCCAGCAGCTCGGACAGGGGCCCTTCTGGAAACACCATATATTTT.

This chain uses TRBV6-6 with TRBJ1-2, with D perhaps TRBD1 (6 bases). There are 15 residues in the CDR3. Germline CDR1 and CDR2: MNHNY and SVGAGI (reference sequence). Trimming removed 6 bases from V and 2 bases from J, with 16 bases in between. The CDR3 loop is CASSLKRTENYGYTF. CDR3 nucleotides: TGTGCCAGCAGCCTAAAACGGACAGAGAACTATGGCTACACCTTC.

The chain links TRBV18 to TRBJ2-7, with 7 bases that match TRBD1. CDR3 size: 16 residues. With 4 bases clipped from V and 2 bases from J, the junction kept 11 bases outside the gene matches. Germline CDR1 KGHSH, CDR2 LQKENI. The CDR3 reads CASSLLEGGLTYEQYF. The CDR3 nucleotides are TGTGCCAGCTCACTCCTGGAAGGGGGCCTCACCTACGAGCAGTACTTC.

V gene TRBV9 combines with J gene TRBJ2-7; D gene ambiguous. V lost 0 bases and J lost 2, with 12 bases in between. This CDR3 region has 15 residues. Germline lookup yields CDR1 SGDLS and CDR2 YYNGEE. The CDR3 nucleotides are TGTGCCAGCAGCGTAGACGGCTACTCCACCTACGAGCAGTACTTC. Translated, it gives CASSVDGYSTYEQYF.